The entry below gives a single TCR beta chain sequence along with its context. V lost 4 bases, J lost 5 bases, and 18 bases lay in between. The germline V gene encodes CDR1 SGHRS and CDR2 YFSETQ. The CDR3 loop spans 15 amino acids. In the sorted-subset replicate PCRs, about 190 ng DNA, 25,000 to 30,000 T cell genomes, was used. Using immunoSEQ multiplex PCR, the repertoire was profiled, and TCRdb retains in-frame clones only, with some absent. This table holds some 1.5 million clones, roughly 96% found once. This specimen belongs to a study of shared clonotypes between healthy human individuals. This sequence was found in a man aged 25 to 40 in good health. Sequenced material: naive CD4+ T cells sorted from blood. Subset in this sample: CD45RA+ positively selected. This chain uses TRBV5-1 with TRBJ2-5; tentatively, D is TRBD1 or TRBD2 (5 bases each). The CDR3 nucleotides read TGCGCCAGCAGCCCAACCACCAGAGGGGATGAGACCCAGTACTTC. This translates into CASSPTTRGDETQYF.